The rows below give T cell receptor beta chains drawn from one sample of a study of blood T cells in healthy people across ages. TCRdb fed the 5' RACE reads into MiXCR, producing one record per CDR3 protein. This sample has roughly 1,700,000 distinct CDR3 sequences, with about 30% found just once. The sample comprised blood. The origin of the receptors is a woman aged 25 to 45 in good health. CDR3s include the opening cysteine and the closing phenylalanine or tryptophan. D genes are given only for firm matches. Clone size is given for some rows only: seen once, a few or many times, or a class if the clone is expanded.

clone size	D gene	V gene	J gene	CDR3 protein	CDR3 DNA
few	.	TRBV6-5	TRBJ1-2	CASSYSNRVRYGYTF	TGTGCCAGCAGTTACTCGAACCGGGTTAGATATGGCTACACCTTC
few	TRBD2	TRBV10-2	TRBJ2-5	CATAEGSGGGQETQYF	TGCGCCACCGCGGAGGGGAGCGGGGGGGGACAAGAGACCCAGTACTTC
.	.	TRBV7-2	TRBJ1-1	CASSLAYGAAFF	TGTGCCAGCAGCTTAGCCTACGGGGCGGCTTTCTTT
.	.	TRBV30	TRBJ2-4	CAWSFQGAKNIQYF	TGTGCCTGGAGTTTTCAGGGAGCCAAAAACATTCAGTACTTC
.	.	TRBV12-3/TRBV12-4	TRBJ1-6	CASRLPVGDSPLHF	TGTGCCAGCAGACTACCCGTGGGAGATTCACCCCTCCACTTT
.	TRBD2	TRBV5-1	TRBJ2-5	CASSLEASGGWETQYF	TGCGCCAGCAGCTTGGAGGCCTCGGGAGGGTGGGAGACCCAGTACTTC
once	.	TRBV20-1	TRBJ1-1	CSARVTPGMNTEAFF	TGCAGTGCTAGAGTTACGCCAGGGATGAACACTGAAGCTTTCTTT
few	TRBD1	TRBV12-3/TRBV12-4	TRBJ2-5	CATDTGAETQYF	TGTGCCACCGACACAGGGGCTGAGACCCAGTACTTC
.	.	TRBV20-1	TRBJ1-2	CSALDLGKMRGYTF	TGCAGTGCTCTAGACCTCGGAAAAATGAGGGGCTACACCTTC
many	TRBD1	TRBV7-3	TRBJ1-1	CASSLNGQGGEAFF	TGTGCCAGCAGCTTAAACGGACAGGGGGGTGAAGCTTTCTTT
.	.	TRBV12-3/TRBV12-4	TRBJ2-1	CASSTGLKNIQFF	TGTGCCAGCAGTACGGGCCTTAAAAACATTCAGTTCTTC
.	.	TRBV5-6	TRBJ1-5	CASSRTGWGNQPQHF	TGTGCCAGCAGCCGGACGGGTTGGGGCAATCAGCCCCAGCATTTT